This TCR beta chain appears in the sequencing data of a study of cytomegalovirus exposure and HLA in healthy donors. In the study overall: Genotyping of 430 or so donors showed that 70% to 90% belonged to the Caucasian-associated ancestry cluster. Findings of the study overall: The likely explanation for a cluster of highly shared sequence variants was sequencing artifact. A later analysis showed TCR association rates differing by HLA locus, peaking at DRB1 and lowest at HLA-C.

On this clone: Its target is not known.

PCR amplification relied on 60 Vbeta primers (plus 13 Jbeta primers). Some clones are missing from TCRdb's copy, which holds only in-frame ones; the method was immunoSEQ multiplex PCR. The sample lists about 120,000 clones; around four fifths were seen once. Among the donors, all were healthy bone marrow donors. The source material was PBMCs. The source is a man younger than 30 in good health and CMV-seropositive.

CDR3 region: CAWSRQDFSYEQYF. The CDR3 DNA is TGTGCCTGGAGTCGACAGGATTTCTCCTACGAGCAGTACTTC. The rearrangement joins TRBV30 to TRBJ2-7; D is possibly TRBD1 (6 bases). This CDR3 comprises 14 residues. Germline-derived CDR1 and CDR2 are GTSNPN and SVGIG (reference sequence). V shed 2 bases and J shed 0 bases, with 11 bases lying between them.